The rows below give T cell receptor beta chains drawn from one sample of a study of blood T cell repertoires in COVID-19. The method was immunoSEQ multiplex PCR; TCRdb's version includes in-frame clones alone and lacks a portion of them. The profile covers about 64,000 clones, with 88% appearing a single time and approximately 40% taken by the ten largest. The material sequenced was peripheral blood. These receptors all stem from a woman aged 55-70 years with COVID-19, enrolled during active disease. CDR3s include the opening cysteine and the closing phenylalanine or tryptophan. The D gene is left open where the match is weak. Size is stated for part of the rows, as once, few or many counts, or as a class when the clone is expanded.

J: TRBJ1-1
V: TRBV6-2/TRBV6-3
size: .
D: .
DNA: TGTGCCAGCAGTCACCAGGGGCAGAACACTGAAGCTTTCTTT
CDR3: CASSHQGQNTEAFF

J: TRBJ1-2
V: TRBV6-5
size: few
D: .
DNA: TGTGCCAGCAGTTACTCAACCGGGAACTATGGCTACACCTTC
CDR3: CASSYSTGNYGYTF

J: TRBJ2-5
V: TRBV30
size: .
D: TRBD2
DNA: TGTGCCTGGACTCCCTGGGTGGGGGGGCAAGAGACCCAGTACTTC
CDR3: CAWTPWVGGQETQYF

J: TRBJ2-5
V: TRBV4-3
size: .
D: TRBD2
DNA: TGCGCCAGCAGCCAAGATTTTGCGGGAGCAGAGACCCAGTACTTC
CDR3: CASSQDFAGAETQYF

J: TRBJ1-5
V: TRBV7-2
size: .
D: .
DNA: TGTGCCAGCAGCCCCGGGCAGGGACTTAGCAATCAGCCCCAGCATTTT
CDR3: CASSPGQGLSNQPQHF

J: TRBJ2-2
V: TRBV5-1
size: .
D: TRBD1
DNA: TGCGCCAGCAGCTTGAGGGGAATTGGCGCAGGGGGCCGAACCGGGGAGCTGTTTTTT
CDR3: CASSLRGIGAGGRTGELFF

J: TRBJ2-5
V: TRBV5-1
size: .
D: TRBD1
DNA: TGCGCCAGCATGGAGACAGGGGTAGAGACCCAGTACTTC
CDR3: CASMETGVETQYF

J: TRBJ1-5
V: TRBV27
size: .
D: TRBD1
DNA: TGTGCCAGCAGTCCTGGGACAGGAATCAATCAGCCCCAGCATTTT
CDR3: CASSPGTGINQPQHF

J: TRBJ2-1
V: TRBV27
size: few
D: TRBD2
DNA: TGTGCCAGCAGTTTATCGAAAGCCGGGACTAGCTCTTACAATGAGCAGTTCTTC
CDR3: CASSLSKAGTSSYNEQFF

J: TRBJ2-1
V: TRBV6-5
size: .
D: .
DNA: TGTGCCAGCAGTTACTCGTATCGGAGTCGCGTCTTCTTC
CDR3: CASSYSYRSRVFF

J: TRBJ2-1
V: TRBV10-3
size: .
D: TRBD2
DNA: TGTGCCATCAGTGAAGGGACTAGCGGGGATGAGCAGTTCTTC
CDR3: CAISEGTSGDEQFF

J: TRBJ2-5
V: TRBV7-9
size: .
D: .
DNA: TGTGCCAGCAGCTTAGCGTACAGGGTTGCAGAGACCCAGTACTTC
CDR3: CASSLAYRVAETQYF

J: TRBJ2-7
V: TRBV6-2/TRBV6-3
size: .
D: TRBD2
DNA: TGTGCCAGCATCCCCCGTGGGGGGTCAGGACTAGCAAGCTCCTACGAGCAGTACTTC
CDR3: CASIPRGGSGLASSYEQYF

J: TRBJ2-1
V: TRBV6-2/TRBV6-3
size: once
D: TRBD2
DNA: TGTGCCAGCAGCCTTCTAGCGGGGGAATACAATGAGCAGTTCTTC
CDR3: CASSLLAGEYNEQFF

J: TRBJ1-5
V: TRBV6-5
size: .
D: TRBD1
DNA: TGTGCCAGCAGACGCCGGACAGGGGATAATCAGCCCCAGCATTTT
CDR3: CASRRRTGDNQPQHF

J: TRBJ2-2
V: TRBV5-1
size: .
D: TRBD2
DNA: TGCGCCAGCAGCTTGGCCAGCGGGGGCGCGAACACCGGGGAGCTGTTTTTT
CDR3: CASSLASGGANTGELFF

J: TRBJ2-4
V: TRBV18
size: .
D: .
DNA: TGTGCCAGCTCACCACTGATAGGGGTGGCCAAAAACATTCAGTACTTC
CDR3: CASSPLIGVAKNIQYF

J: TRBJ2-3
V: TRBV6-2/TRBV6-3
size: .
D: .
DNA: TGTGCCAGCAGTCGGGACACCACAGATACGCAGTATTTT
CDR3: CASSRDTTDTQYF

J: TRBJ1-5
V: TRBV4-1
size: .
D: .
DNA: TGCGCCAGCAGCCAAGACGGGGGGCTCGGCAATCAGCCCCAGCATTTT
CDR3: CASSQDGGLGNQPQHF

J: TRBJ2-1
V: TRBV18
size: .
D: TRBD2
DNA: TGTGCCAGCTCACCACCGGCTAGCGGGGGGGCCGGTGAGCAGTTCTTC
CDR3: CASSPPASGGAGEQFF

J: TRBJ1-5
V: TRBV6-5
size: once
D: TRBD1
DNA: TGTGCCAGCAGTTGGGGGACAGGAGATCAGCCCCAGCATTTT
CDR3: CASSWGTGDQPQHF

J: TRBJ2-7
V: TRBV6-2/TRBV6-3
size: .
D: TRBD2
DNA: TGTGCCAGCAGTCTAAGACTAGCGGGGGCCTACGAGCAGTACTTC
CDR3: CASSLRLAGAYEQYF

J: TRBJ1-5
V: TRBV30
size: few
D: .
DNA: TGTGCCGCCGGGTATTTCAATCAGCCCCAGCATTTT
CDR3: CAAGYFNQPQHF

J: TRBJ2-3
V: TRBV28
size: .
D: TRBD2
DNA: TGTGCCAGCAGTTTTCCGGGGGGGTATACGCAGTATTTT
CDR3: CASSFPGGYTQYF

J: TRBJ2-1
V: TRBV4-1
size: few
D: .
DNA: TGCGCCAGCAGCCAAGAGTTCCAGCGGCGGCAGTTCTTC
CDR3: CASSQEFQRRQFF

J: TRBJ1-1
V: TRBV5-1
size: once
D: .
DNA: TGCGCCAGCAGGATTTTCGGAGGGAACACTGAAGCTTTCTTT
CDR3: CASRIFGGNTEAFF

J: TRBJ2-1
V: TRBV19
size: .
D: .
DNA: TGTGCCAGTAGTATAGGTCCGGGAACCCACAATGAGCAGTTCTTC
CDR3: CASSIGPGTHNEQFF

J: TRBJ1-1
V: TRBV25-1
size: .
D: .
DNA: TGTGCCAGCACGACAGTGAACACTGAAGCTTTCTTT
CDR3: CASTTVNTEAFF

J: TRBJ2-7
V: TRBV28
size: .
D: TRBD1
DNA: TGTGCCAGCAGGTACGACGGACAGGCGCACTACGAGCAGTACTTC
CDR3: CASRYDGQAHYEQYF

J: TRBJ1-2
V: TRBV30
size: .
D: .
DNA: TGTGCCTGGAGTCCCGGACTCCTAAGGGGCTACACCTTC
CDR3: CAWSPGLLRGYTF

J: TRBJ1-5
V: TRBV7-2
size: .
D: .
DNA: TGTGCCAGCAGCCCTCGGGAAGGGAGGCGCCAGCATTTT
CDR3: CASSPREGRRQHF

J: TRBJ2-5
V: TRBV5-4
size: .
D: TRBD1
DNA: TGTGCCAGCAGTCATACTATAACAGGGGTGGAGACCCAGTACTTC
CDR3: CASSHTITGVETQYF

J: TRBJ2-2
V: TRBV29-1
size: .
D: .
DNA: TGCAGCGTGGCGGGGCCTGGCGGGGAGCTGTTTTTT
CDR3: CSVAGPGGELFF

J: TRBJ2-5
V: TRBV7-7
size: .
D: TRBD2
DNA: TGTGCCAGCAGCTTAGGGGGCGGGGGGCCGGAGACCCAGTACTTC
CDR3: CASSLGGGGPETQYF

J: TRBJ2-2
V: TRBV20-1
size: few
D: .
DNA: TGCAGTGCTGCCAGGGAAAGGGAGCTGTTTTTT
CDR3: CSAARERELFF

J: TRBJ1-1
V: TRBV5-4
size: .
D: TRBD1
DNA: TGTGCCAGCGAGAGACAGGGCGGAGCTGAAGCTTTCTTT
CDR3: CASERQGGAEAFF

J: TRBJ2-1
V: TRBV7-6
size: .
D: TRBD2
DNA: TGTGCCAGCAGCTTCAGCGGGGAGGAACTGGGTGAGCAGTTCTTC
CDR3: CASSFSGEELGEQFF

J: TRBJ2-7
V: TRBV5-5
size: .
D: .
DNA: TGTGCCAGCAGCTTGGCAGGGGGGACCTACGAGCAGTACTTC
CDR3: CASSLAGGTYEQYF

J: TRBJ2-3
V: TRBV29-1
size: .
D: .
DNA: TGCAGCGTTGAACAGGTCACAGATACGCAGTATTTT
CDR3: CSVEQVTDTQYF

J: TRBJ1-2
V: TRBV14
size: .
D: .
DNA: TGTGCCAGCAGCCAACGAACTATGTCTGTCTACACCTTC
CDR3: CASSQRTMSVYTF

J: TRBJ1-1
V: TRBV27
size: .
D: .
DNA: TGTGCCAGCAGTTCCCTTGTGGAGATGAACACTGAAGCTTTCTTT
CDR3: CASSSLVEMNTEAFF

J: TRBJ2-7
V: TRBV29-1
size: .
D: .
DNA: TGCAGCGTTGTTCGAGGGCCAAGGTACGAGCAGTACTTC
CDR3: CSVVRGPRYEQYF

J: TRBJ2-1
V: TRBV7-9
size: .
D: .
DNA: TGTGCCAGCAGCTTAGCAGGCGGGGTGATAACGGTGCAGTTCTTC
CDR3: CASSLAGGVITVQFF

J: TRBJ2-7
V: TRBV11-3
size: .
D: TRBD1
DNA: TGTGCCAGCACTACAGGGGTCAACTCCTACGAGCAGTACTTC
CDR3: CASTTGVNSYEQYF

J: TRBJ2-7
V: TRBV6-5
size: .
D: TRBD2
DNA: TGTGCCAGCAGTTACTCCCTAGCGGGAACCTACGAGCAGTACTTC
CDR3: CASSYSLAGTYEQYF

J: TRBJ2-5
V: TRBV11-3
size: .
D: TRBD1
DNA: TGTGCCAGCAGCTTAGGGGACAGTGCTTTCCAAGAGACCCAGTACTTC
CDR3: CASSLGDSAFQETQYF

J: TRBJ2-2
V: TRBV28
size: .
D: TRBD1
DNA: TGTGCCAGCAGTTGGACAGGGTACGGGGAGCTGTTTTTT
CDR3: CASSWTGYGELFF

J: TRBJ1-1
V: TRBV7-2
size: .
D: .
DNA: TGTGCCAGCAGCACTTATCAGGAAGAAGCTTTCTTT
CDR3: CASSTYQEEAFF

J: TRBJ2-2
V: TRBV27
size: .
D: .
DNA: TGTGCCAGCAGTTCCGGGGAAAACACCGGGGAGCTGTTTTTT
CDR3: CASSSGENTGELFF

J: TRBJ1-6
V: TRBV28
size: .
D: .
DNA: TGTGCCAGCAGTCCCGGGACACCTTCACCCCTCCACTTT
CDR3: CASSPGTPSPLHF

J: TRBJ1-6
V: TRBV6-5
size: .
D: TRBD1
DNA: TGTGCCAGCAGTCCAGGGACAGGGTCGAATTCACCCCTCCACTTT
CDR3: CASSPGTGSNSPLHF

J: TRBJ1-3
V: TRBV28
size: .
D: .
DNA: TGTGCCAGCAGTCCTCCGAGGGTCTCTGGAAACACCATATATTTT
CDR3: CASSPPRVSGNTIYF

J: TRBJ2-1
V: TRBV4-3
size: .
D: TRBD2
DNA: TGCGCCAGCAGCCAAGCCGTAGCGGGGCTTTACAATGAGCAGTTCTTC
CDR3: CASSQAVAGLYNEQFF

J: TRBJ1-6
V: TRBV5-8
size: .
D: .
DNA: TGTGCCAGCAGCTTGCCTTTTCATTCACCCCTCCACTTT
CDR3: CASSLPFHSPLHF